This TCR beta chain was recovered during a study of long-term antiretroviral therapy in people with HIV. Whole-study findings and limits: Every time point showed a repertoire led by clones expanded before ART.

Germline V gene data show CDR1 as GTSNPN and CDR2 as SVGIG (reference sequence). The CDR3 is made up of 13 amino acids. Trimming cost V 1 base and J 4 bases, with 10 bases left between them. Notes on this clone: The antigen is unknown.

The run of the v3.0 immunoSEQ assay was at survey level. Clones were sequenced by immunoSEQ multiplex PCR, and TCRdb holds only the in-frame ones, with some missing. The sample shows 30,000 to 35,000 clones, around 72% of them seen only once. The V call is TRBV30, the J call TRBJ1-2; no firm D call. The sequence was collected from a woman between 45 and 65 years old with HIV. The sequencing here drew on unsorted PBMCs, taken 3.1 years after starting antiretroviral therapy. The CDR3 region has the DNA TGTGCCTGGAGTGCCGGGGATACCTATGGCTACACCTTC. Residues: CAWSAGDTYGYTF.